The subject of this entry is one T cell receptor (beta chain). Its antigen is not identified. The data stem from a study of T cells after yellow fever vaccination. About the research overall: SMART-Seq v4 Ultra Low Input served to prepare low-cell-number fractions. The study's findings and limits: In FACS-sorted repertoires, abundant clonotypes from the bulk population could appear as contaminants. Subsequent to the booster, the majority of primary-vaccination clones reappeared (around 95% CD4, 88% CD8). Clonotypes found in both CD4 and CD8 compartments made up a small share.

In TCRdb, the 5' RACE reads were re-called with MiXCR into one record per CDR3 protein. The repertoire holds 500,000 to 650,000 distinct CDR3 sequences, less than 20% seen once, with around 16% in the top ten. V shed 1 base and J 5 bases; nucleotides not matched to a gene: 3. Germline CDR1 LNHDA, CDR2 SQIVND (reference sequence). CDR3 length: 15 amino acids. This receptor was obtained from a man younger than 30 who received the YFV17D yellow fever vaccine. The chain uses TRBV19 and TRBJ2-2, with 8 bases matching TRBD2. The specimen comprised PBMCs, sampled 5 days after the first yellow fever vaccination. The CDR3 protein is CASSIGAGVTGELFF. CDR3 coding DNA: TGTGCCAGTAGTATAGGAGCGGGGGTGACCGGGGAGCTGTTTTTT.